This TCR beta chain appears in the sequencing data of a study of blood T cell repertoires in COVID-19. About the research overall: Both acute and convalescent COVID-19 samples were obtained from the United States, Italy and Spain. Sample material is recorded as cDNA or gDNA derived from T cells, B-cell-depleted T cells, or PBMCs.

Clones were sequenced by immunoSEQ multiplex PCR, and TCRdb holds only the in-frame ones, with some missing. The sample holds about 95,000 clones, roughly 90% seen once. CDR1 and CDR2 from the germline V gene are SGHNT and YYREEE (reference sequence). The CDR3 extends over 14 amino acids. V shed 3 bases and J 8 bases; nucleotides not matched to a gene: 3. The TCR comes from a woman between 65 and 79 years old with acute or convalescent COVID-19. The chain has TRBV5-4 and TRBJ1-4; TRBD1 aligns across 11 bases. The sequencing input was peripheral blood. For the CDR3, the DNA is TGTGCCAGCAGCTGGACAGGGGGCGGCGAAAAACTGTTTTTT. This gives the protein CASSWTGGGEKLFF.